The 26 T cell receptor beta chains in this list originate from one sample, sequenced in a study of shared clonotypes between healthy human individuals. Some clones are missing from TCRdb's copy, which holds only in-frame ones; the method was immunoSEQ multiplex PCR. Among some 2,000,000 clones listed, 90% to 95% were seen once. Sequenced: naive CD4+ T cells sorted from blood. Noted subset: CD45RA+ positively selected. All receptors derive from a young man in good health.

The chain has TRBV11-2 and TRBJ2-5; D unclear. This CDR3 region has 13 residues. With 5 bases removed from V and 5 bases from J, the gap between germline ends came to 12 bases. Germline assignment: CDR1 SGHAT and CDR2 FQNNGV. The CDR3 spells CASSPSDGETQYF. The CDR3 DNA is TGTGCCAGCAGCCCTTCGGACGGGGAGACCCAGTACTTC. Combining the CDR3 with reference TRBV11-2 and TRBJ2-5 gives the whole variable domain EAGVAQSPRYKIIEKRQSVAFWCNPISGHATLYWYQQILGQGPKLLIQFQNNGVVDDSQLPKDRFSAERLKGVDSTLKIQPAKLEDSAVYLCASSPSDGETQYFGPGTRLLVL.

In regard to this clone: The sample holds other DNA sequences that translate to the same CDR3. The chain recombines TRBV18 with TRBJ2-5; D is uncertain. Germline V CDR1 and CDR2: KGHSH, LQKENI. This CDR3 is 12 amino acids long. Between the trimmed V and J ends, which lost 6 bases and 0 bases, there was a span of 5 bases. CDR3 sequence (DNA): TGTGCCAGCTCCGTATACCAAGAGACCCAGTACTTC. This gives the protein CASSVYQETQYF.

The chain combines TRBV28 with TRBJ2-5, with D maybe TRBD2 (6 bases). The CDR3 runs 15 residues. V lost 6 bases and J 5 bases, leaving 19 bases between the germline ends. CDR1 is MDHEN, CDR2 SYDVKM, per germline. The CDR3 here is CASSREISAKETQYF. The DNA of the CDR3 is TGTGCCAGCAGCCGGGAGATTAGCGCGAAGGAGACCCAGTACTTC.

The V call is TRBV1, the J call TRBJ2-1; the table's D call of TRBD2 was not tested on the DNA. TRBV1 is designated a pseudogene. This CDR3 spans 18 amino acids. For the CDR3, the DNA is TGCACCAGCAGCCAAGATCCGGGATTAGCGGGAGGAAGGAATGAGCAGTTCTTC. This encodes CTSSQDPGLAGGRNEQFF.

The chain employs TRBV10-1 and TRBJ2-2; perhaps TRBD2 as D (6 bases). The germline CDR1 and CDR2 sequences are WNHNN and SYGVQD (reference sequence). This CDR3 is 16 amino acids long. Trimming left V 4 bases short and J 0 bases short, with 12 bases between. CDR3 sequence (DNA): TGCGCCAGCAGTGGCGGGGAGGCGCCGAACACCGGGGAGCTGTTTTTT. It translates to CASSGGEAPNTGELFF.

V is TRBV28 and J is TRBJ1-3, with D tentatively TRBD1 (5 bases). Between the trimmed V and J ends, which lost 11 bases and 2 bases, there was a span of 13 bases. Germline-derived CDR1 and CDR2 are MDHEN and SYDVKM. CDR3 size: 13 residues. As DNA, the CDR3 is TGTGCCGCGGAGGGGAACCCTGGAAACACCATATATTTT. Translation gives CAAEGNPGNTIYF.

The DNA of the CDR3 is TGCGCCAGCAGCCAAGGCGGGGCCGGGACTAGCCTCCGCAATGAGCAGTTCTTC. Its translation: CASSQGGAGTSLRNEQFF. The V call is TRBV4-1, the J call TRBJ2-1, with 9 bases identical to TRBD2. Trimming removed 1 base from V and 6 bases from J; junction bases left unmatched: 13. The CDR3 is 18 residues long. Germline V lookup: CDR1 MGHRA, CDR2 YSYEKL.

The chain carries TRBV4-1 and TRBJ2-2, with TRBD1 identical over 7 bases. This CDR3 region has 17 residues. Germline assignment: CDR1 MGHRA and CDR2 YSYEKL. After removal of 3 bases from V and 5 bases from J, the junction contained 12 bases not matched to a gene. This CDR3 reads CASSHPMTGKLTGELFF. CDR3 sequence (DNA): TGCGCCAGCAGCCACCCCATGACAGGGAAGCTAACCGGGGAGCTGTTTTTT.

The genes are TRBV5-3 and TRBJ2-5; weak D call: TRBD1 (5 bases). TRBV5-3 is labeled an ORF, and its function is uncertain. The CDR3 loop spans 13 amino acids. V was shortened by 5 bases and J by 3 bases, with 11 bases between the two germline ends. The CDR3 spells CARSKGWEETQYF. Written as DNA, the CDR3 is TGTGCCAGAAGTAAGGGGTGGGAAGAGACCCAGTACTTC.

The gene calls are TRBV6-1 and TRBJ2-7; D gene unclear. Trimming left V 6 bases short and J 7 bases short, with 16 bases between. The CDR3 spans 13 residues. Germline V gene sequence: CDR1 MNHNS, CDR2 SASEGT. The CDR3 DNA reads TGTGCCAGCAGCGCAAACCCGGGTTTGGAGCAGTACTTC. Residues: CASSANPGLEQYF.

This clone has a single count. This rearrangement joins TRBV28 to TRBJ2-1; 7 bases map to TRBD2. CDR1 and CDR2 (germline): MDHEN, SYDVKM. Unmatched junction bases numbered 9, after V lost 6 bases and J lost 1 base. The CDR3 is 16 residues long. CDR3 DNA sequence: TGTGCCAGCAGCCCCGCCTCAGCGGGGTCCTACAATGAGCAGTTCTTC. Residues: CASSPASAGSYNEQFF.

The rearrangement uses TRBV19 and TRBJ2-7; D may be TRBD1 or TRBD2 (5 bases each). This CDR3 spans 13 amino acids. From germline, CDR1 is LNHDA and CDR2 SQIVND (reference sequence). Trimming left V 5 bases short and J 4 bases short, with 12 bases between. The CDR3 loop reads CASSGGSLYEQYF. CDR3 in DNA: TGTGCCAGTAGTGGGGGAAGCCTTTACGAGCAGTACTTC.

This sequence joins TRBV6-1 and TRBJ1-5, with 8 bases identical to TRBD1. Germline values: CDR1 MNHNS, CDR2 SASEGT. The V and J ends lost 2 bases and 3 bases, in that order; junction bases with no gene match: 6. CDR3 length: 16 residues. The CDR3 reads CASSERGQGPNQPQHF. The CDR3 region has the DNA TGTGCCAGCAGTGAACGAGGACAGGGACCCAATCAGCCCCAGCATTTT.

This chain uses TRBV7-9 with TRBJ1-6; unclear D gene. V dropped 8 bases and J dropped 5 bases, with 22 bases sitting between them. CDR1 SEHNR and CDR2 FQNEAQ come from the germline V gene (reference sequence). There are 17 residues in the CDR3. The CDR3 region has the DNA TGTGCCAGCCAAGTTTGGCCCATAATCAGCGATAATTCACCCCTCCACTTT. Translating it yields CASQVWPIISDNSPLHF.

This clone appeared once. The V and J genes are TRBV19 and TRBJ1-1; D is unclear. CDR1 is LNHDA and CDR2 is SQIVND in the germline V gene (reference sequence). CDR3 length: 13 amino acids. Trimming stripped 5 bases from V and 6 bases from J, with 13 bases between. CDR3 sequence reads: CASSYTWGSEAFF. CDR3 nucleotides: TGTGCCAGTAGTTATACCTGGGGATCTGAAGCTTTCTTT.

The J gene is TRBJ2-1, the V gene TRBV4-1, with TRBD1 matching over 7 bases. Trimming at V came to 2 bases and at J to 5 bases, leaving 9 bases not matched to a gene. Germline V gives CDR1 MGHRA, CDR2 YSYEKL. CDR3 length: 16 residues. CDR3 amino acids: CASSQRGGRKNNEQFF. The CDR3 DNA sequence: TGCGCCAGCAGCCAAAGAGGGGGCCGAAAAAACAATGAGCAGTTCTTC.

Details on this clone: Other DNA sequences of this sample code for an identical CDR3. The CDR3 coding sequence is TGTGCCAGCAGCCTTGGACAGGGACTCAATCAGCCCCAGCATTTT. As protein: CASSLGQGLNQPQHF. This chain links TRBV5-6 with TRBJ1-5, with 8 nucleotides matching TRBD1. The V gene's germline CDR1 is SGHDT and CDR2 YYEEEE. This CDR3 comprises 15 residues. Trimming at V came to 4 bases and at J to 3 bases, leaving 6 bases not matched to a gene.

The genes are TRBV5-6 and TRBJ2-5, with TRBD1 matching over 11 bases. The CDR3 runs 15 residues. From germline, CDR1 is SGHDT and CDR2 YYEEEE. Germline trimming cut 2 bases from V and 3 bases from J; bases unmatched to any gene: 3. The CDR3 DNA reads TGTGCCAGCAGCTTACGGACAGGGGGCAAAGAGACCCAGTACTTC. Its protein is CASSLRTGGKETQYF.

V is TRBV14 and J is TRBJ2-7; 7 positions agree with TRBD1. Trimming at V came to 1 base and at J to 3 bases, leaving 12 bases not matched to a gene. The CDR3 consists of 17 residues. Germline V gene data show CDR1 as SGHDN and CDR2 as FVKESK. Written as DNA, the CDR3 is TGTGCCAGCAGCCAAGTTCGGACAGGTTTAGATTACTACGAGCAGTACTTC. This codes for CASSQVRTGLDYYEQYF.

Points on this clone: A read error may produce the germline difference seen at one junction end. The CDR3 here is CATSPGATGNQPQHF. The CDR3 DNA follows: TGTGCCACCAGTCCAGGGGCTACGGGCAATCAGCCCCAGCATTTT. The gene calls are TRBV6-4 and TRBJ1-5, with a possible D match to TRBD1 (6 bases). The CDR3 runs 15 residues. CDR1 is MRHNA and CDR2 is SNTAGT in the germline V gene.

The chain employs TRBV30 and TRBJ1-6, with D uncertain. This CDR3 has 11 amino acids. CDR1 is GTSNPN, CDR2 SVGIG, per germline (reference sequence). The V end was cut by 5 bases, the J end by 7 bases, with 6 bases between. Here the CDR3 reads CAWDGNSPLHF. The CDR3 nucleotides read TGTGCCTGGGACGGGAATTCACCCCTCCACTTT.

Of note for this clone: This could be a read error, since a much larger clone is one nucleotide away. Distinct nucleotide sequences in the sample also encode this CDR3. This chain links TRBV5-1 with TRBJ2-3, with D possibly being TRBD1 (6 bases). Trimming shortened V by 4 bases and J by 0 bases, and 9 bases separated the two germline ends. Germline V gene sequence: CDR1 SGHRS, CDR2 YFSETQ. The CDR3 sequence is 14 residues long. CDR3 coding DNA: TGCGCCAGCAGCCTTGGACAGAGCACAGATACGCAGTATTTT. This gives the protein CASSLGQSTDTQYF.

CDR3 region: CASSLGLSEAFF. The CDR3 DNA reads TGTGCCAGCAGCTTAGGGTTGTCTGAAGCTTTCTTT. The genes are TRBV7-2 and TRBJ1-1; D call uncertain. V dropped 1 base and J dropped 6 bases, with 6 bases sitting between them. Germline CDR1 reads SGHTA; CDR2 reads FQGNSA. CDR3 size: 12 residues.

V usage is TRBV6-5 and J usage is TRBJ2-7; the D gene is possibly TRBD1 (6 bases). Germline V gene lookup returns CDR1 MNHEY and CDR2 SVGAGI. Trimming took off 5 bases at V and 6 bases at J, with 14 bases between the two ends. There are 13 residues in the CDR3. The chain's CDR3 is CASSAARGGEQYF. The CDR3 DNA reads as TGTGCCAGCAGTGCGGCCAGGGGTGGCGAGCAGTACTTC.

The chain has TRBV11-2 and TRBJ2-7, with 15 bases aligning to TRBD2. V trimming: 2 bases; J trimming: 3 bases; junction bases outside the gene matches: 8. Germline CDR1 SGHAT, CDR2 FQNNGV. The CDR3 totals 18 residues. CDR3 protein: CASSLIRTSGGAGYEQYF. The CDR3 DNA follows: TGTGCCAGCAGCTTAATCCGGACTAGCGGGGGGGCAGGCTACGAGCAGTACTTC.

V gene TRBV12-5 combines with J gene TRBJ1-2; possibly TRBD1 for D (5 bases). The germline CDR1 and CDR2 sequences are LGHNT and FRNRAP. The CDR3 is 13 amino acids. The germline V and J ends were trimmed by 7 bases and 3 bases, with 12 bases remaining between them. CDR3 DNA sequence: TGTGCTAGTGCCCGGGACGGACACTATGGCTACACCTTC. Its translation: CASARDGHYGYTF.